A single sample gave rise to the 9 T cell receptor beta chains below, sequenced in a study of identical twins. TCRdb ran MiXCR on the 5' RACE reads and lists one entry per CDR3 protein. The sample contains around 370,000 distinct CDR3 sequences, approximately 8.7% of which appear only once. Sequenced material: naive T cells sorted from blood. These receptors all stem from a woman aged 45-65 years in good health.

This chain links TRBV3-1 with TRBJ2-1; 10 nucleotides agree with TRBD2. V shed 1 base, J shed 3 bases, and the junction held 6 bases outside the gene matches. The CDR3 length is 17 residues. Germline assignment: CDR1 LGHDT and CDR2 YNNKEL (reference sequence). The CDR3 nucleotides read TGTGCCAGCAGCCAAGTTGGAGCGGGAGGGATCTACAATGAGCAGTTCTTC. Its protein is CASSQVGAGGIYNEQFF.

This clonotype was recorded a few times. The chain is built from TRBV20-1 and TRBJ2-3; D is perhaps TRBD2 (5 bases). This CDR3 contains 14 residues. CDR1 is DFQATT and CDR2 is SNEGSKA in the germline V gene (reference sequence). V was trimmed by 7 bases and J by 1 base, leaving 15 bases between them. CDR3 sequence (DNA): TGCAGTGTTCAACACCCCGGGGGCACAGATACGCAGTATTTT. It yields the protein CSVQHPGGTDTQYF.

This clonotype has a count of ten or more. The chain joins TRBV25-1 to TRBJ2-5; 7 nucleotides match TRBD2. V was pared by 3 bases and J by 6 bases, with 7 bases of the junction left unmatched. The CDR3 has 14 residues. Germline V gene data show CDR1 as MGHDK and CDR2 as SYGVNS. CDR3 nucleotide sequence: TGTGCCAGCAGTGACCTAGAGGGAGGGAAGACCCAGTACTTC. Protein product: CASSDLEGGKTQYF. Based on the CDR3 plus reference TRBV25-1 and TRBJ2-5, the full variable domain is EADIYQTPRYLVIGTGKKITLECSQTMGHDKMYWYQQDPGMELHLIHYSYGVNSTEKGDLSSESTVSRIRTEHFPLTLESARPSHTSQYLCASSDLEGGKTQYFGPGTRLLVL.

This clonotype has just a few counts. The chain recombines TRBV11-2 with TRBJ2-1; 13 nucleotides line up with TRBD2. The CDR3 has 15 residues. Germline CDR1 is SGHAT and CDR2 is FQNNGV. V was pared by 1 base and J by 8 bases, with 2 bases of the junction left unmatched. Written as DNA, the CDR3 is TGTGCCAGCAGCTTAGCCGGACTAGCGGGAGATGAGCAGTTCTTC. Its protein product is CASSLAGLAGDEQFF. Full variable domain (missing parts from reference TRBV11-2 and TRBJ2-1): EAGVAQSPRYKIIEKRQSVAFWCNPISGHATLYWYQQILGQGPKLLIQFQNNGVVDDSQLPKDRFSAERLKGVDSTLKIQPAKLEDSAVYLCASSLAGLAGDEQFFGPGTRLTVL.

This clonotype was picked up a small number of times. The chain has TRBV5-1 and TRBJ1-4, with 7 bases fitting TRBD1. Per germline, CDR1 SGHRS and CDR2 YFSETQ. This CDR3 region has 14 residues. The V gene end was trimmed by 5 bases and the J gene end by 4 bases; junction bases not matched to a gene: 5. CDR3 region: CASSRDSHNEKLFF. As DNA, the CDR3 is TGCGCCAGCAGTCGGGACAGCCATAATGAAAAACTGTTTTTT.

Only a few counts were recorded for this clonotype. V is TRBV7-9 and J is TRBJ2-3; no clear D gene. Between the trimmed V and J ends, which lost 5 bases and 1 base, there was a span of 13 bases. The germline CDR1 and CDR2 sequences are SEHNR and FQNEAQ (reference sequence). This CDR3 spans 15 amino acids. The DNA for the CDR3 is TGTGCCAGCAGCCCAGGAGCCGCCCGCACAGATACGCAGTATTTT. This translates into CASSPGAARTDTQYF.

This clonotype was observed a handful of times. This chain uses TRBV5-6 with TRBJ2-5; possibly TRBD1 for D (6 bases). This CDR3 contains 16 residues. Trimming took off 3 bases at V and 2 bases at J, with 17 bases between the two ends. Germline V gives CDR1 SGHDT, CDR2 YYEEEE. Written as DNA, the CDR3 is TGTGCCAGCAGCTGGGCCCCGGGACACGCACAAGAGACCCAGTACTTC. This codes for CASSWAPGHAQETQYF. The complete variable domain, with remaining parts taken from reference TRBV5-6 and TRBJ2-5, reads DAGVTQSPTHLIKTRGQQVTLRCSPKSGHDTVSWYQQALGQGPQFIFQYYEEEERQRGNFPDRFSGHQFPNYSSELNVNALLLGDSALYLCASSWAPGHAQETQYFGPGTRLLVL.

At least ten counts were recorded for this clonotype. V and J are TRBV5-1 and TRBJ1-1; D may be TRBD1 (5 bases). The germline V gene encodes CDR1 SGHRS and CDR2 YFSETQ. Trimming removed 4 bases at V and 1 base at J, with 14 bases between. This CDR3 spans 15 amino acids. CDR3 bases: TGCGCCAGCAGCAGGGCCCAGGGAGCGAACACTGAAGCTTTCTTT. This codes for CASSRAQGANTEAFF.

This clonotype was seen many times. The J gene is TRBJ1-2, the V gene TRBV5-1, with no clear D. CDR3 length equals 15 residues. From germline, CDR1 is SGHRS and CDR2 YFSETQ. V shed 0 bases and J shed 2 bases, with 11 bases lying between them. The CDR3 is CASSLAGSENYGYTF. DNA of the CDR3: TGCGCCAGCAGCTTGGCTGGGTCAGAGAACTATGGCTACACCTTC.